Sequencing of this TCR beta chain was carried out in a study of T cells in Graves' hyperthyroidism and ophthalmopathy. Findings and limits, study-wide: Ophthalmopathy got predicted by the model a median approximately 6 months before its onset.

Germline loops: CDR1 LGHDT, CDR2 YNNKEL (reference sequence). J was trimmed by 6 bases and V by 0 bases; bases with no gene match: 13. CDR3 length equals 17 residues. Each 10 ml fresh peripheral blood draw supplied the PBMCs. There are a few counts of this clonotype. Its antigen remains unidentified. Amplified regions were TCR beta CDR3 sequences from RNA transcripts. A set of HTBI primers served as the primers for a first-round RT-PCR of the TCR CDR3. TCRdb independently ran MiXCR on the multiplex PCR reads; one entry per CDR3 protein. The table lists approximately 620,000 distinct CDR3 sequences, roughly 15% of them singletons.

The TCR was taken from a woman aged 40 to 50 with Graves' ophthalmopathy. Specimen: blood. The chain uses TRBV3-1 and TRBJ1-2; 7 bases agree with TRBD1. CDR3 sequence (DNA): TGTGCCAGCAGCCAAGAGCCTCGAGGGGGCAGTTCTGATGGCTACACCTTC. It specifies CASSQEPRGGSSDGYTF. Full variable domain (outside the CDR3, taken from reference TRBV3-1 and TRBJ1-2): DTAVSQTPKYLVTQMGNDKSIKCEQNLGHDTMYWYKQDSKKFLKIMFSYNNKELIINETVPNRFSPKSPDKAHLNLHINSLELGDSAVYFCASSQEPRGGSSDGYTFGSGTRLTVV.